This T cell receptor beta chain stems from a study of PD-L1 blockade in urothelial cancer. Study background: Blood analysis took place 3 weeks (second dose) and 6 weeks after treatment start. Reported median T cell count for blood samples was around 140,000.

This sample's time point: pretreatment peripheral blood. A spike-in of synthetic TCR analog templates was added to each PCR. The protocol was immunoSEQ multiplex PCR, while the TCRdb copy is restricted to in-frame clones and leaves out a portion. Seen here are 50,000 or so clones, more than 70% observed once, and the top ten hold roughly 22%. About this clone itself: Its matching antigen is unknown.

General study findings and limits: In blood sampled pretreatment, TCR clonality below the median predicted better survival.

The CDR3 runs 16 residues. Looked up from germline, CDR1 is SGHTA and CDR2 is FQGNSA. V was clipped by 1 base and J by 2 bases, with 11 bases between them. The sequencing used PBMCs, collected around atezolizumab (anti-PD-L1) treatment. The chain recombines TRBV7-2 with TRBJ2-2; no clear D gene. This TCR was recovered from a man aged 60 to 69 with urothelial cancer. The DNA of the CDR3 is TGTGCCAGCAGCTTAGAAGTGGGCATCAACACCGGGGAGCTGTTTTTT. Translated: CASSLEVGINTGELFF.